Below, one T cell receptor beta chain is given with its context. This entry comes from a study of blood T cell repertoires in COVID-19. Study-wide context: Whether acute or convalescent, the COVID-19 samples came from the United States, Italy and Spain.

The protocol was immunoSEQ multiplex PCR, while the TCRdb copy is restricted to in-frame clones and leaves out a portion. Here the sample spans more than 250,000 clones, about nine tenths being singletons. Germline-derived CDR1 and CDR2 are KGHDR and SFDVKD. The CDR3 is 13 amino acids. The ends were cut back, 3 bases at V and 8 bases at J, with 12 bases in the middle. The source of this sequence is a middle-aged woman with acute COVID-19. The sample taken for sequencing was PBMCs or T cells enriched from blood (not recorded which). The rearrangement links TRBV24-1 to TRBJ1-1, with D possibly matching TRBD1 (6 bases). CDR3 bases: TGTGCCACCAGTGATCATCGACAGGCAGAAGCTTTCTTT. Protein: CATSDHRQAEAFF.